The 2 T cell receptor beta chains given below trace back to one sample, sequenced in a study of cytomegalovirus exposure and HLA in healthy donors. Amplification used 60 Vbeta primers and 13 Jbeta primers. TCRdb keeps only in-frame clones here, not all; method: immunoSEQ multiplex PCR. The sample contains over 150,000 clones, around 77% of which appear only once. Input material: PBMCs. The receptors were sampled from a young woman in good health and CMV-seronegative.

The chain uses TRBV27 and TRBJ1-1; unclear D gene. Germline CDR1 is MNHEY and CDR2 is SMNVEV (reference sequence). This CDR3 comprises 13 residues. V was clipped by 2 bases and J by 6 bases, with 10 bases between them. The CDR3 sequence: CASSLSSSAEAFF. CDR3 DNA: TGTGCCAGCAGTTTAAGTTCGAGTGCTGAAGCTTTCTTT.

DNA of the CDR3: TGTGCCAGCACCTCAGGGCCCTATATACAGGGGGCTTGGGAAGGCTACACCTTC. Translated: CASTSGPYIQGAWEGYTF. This chain links TRBV11-2 with TRBJ1-2; 9 nucleotides match TRBD1. The germline CDR1 and CDR2 sequences are SGHAT and FQNNGV. CDR3 length: 18 residues. The V segment lost 7 bases and the J segment 8 bases; nucleotides outside the gene matches: 23.